This T cell receptor (beta chain) was observed in a study of blood T cell repertoires in COVID-19. Study-wide background: PBMCs, B-cell-depleted T cells, or T cells were the source of the cDNA or gDNA that made up the material.

In the authors' workflow: Reference gene primers were amplified, and this amplification served to estimate nucleated cell counts. The repertoire was sequenced with immunoSEQ multiplex PCR; TCRdb's copy has only in-frame clones and lacks some. V, J and clone size are those of that table, while D and trimming were read from the DNA. The table shows 26,000 or so clones, with 70% to 90% occurring only once. CDR1 is PRHDT, CDR2 FYEKMQ, per germline (reference sequence). The CDR3 contains 13 residues. V lost 4 bases and J lost 6; bases outside the gene matches: 5. Sequenced: peripheral blood. This TCR was sampled from a human donor in a cohort sampled during active COVID-19. V gene TRBV13 combines with J gene TRBJ2-7, with 8 bases lining up with TRBD1. The CDR3 here is CASSSGTGIEQYF. CDR3 in DNA: TGTGCCAGCAGCTCCGGGACAGGAATCGAGCAGTACTTC. Based on the CDR3 plus reference TRBV13 and TRBJ2-7, the full variable domain is AAGVIQSPRHLIKEKRETATLKCYPIPRHDTVYWYQQGPGQDPQFLISFYEKMQSDKGSIPDRFSAQQFSDYHSELNMSSLELGDSALYFCASSSGTGIEQYFGPGTRLTVT.